This T cell receptor beta chain was identified during a study of blood T cell repertoires in COVID-19. Study information: Spain, Italy and the United States supplied samples that represented acute and convalescent COVID-19.

Clones were read by immunoSEQ multiplex PCR, and TCRdb kept only the in-frame ones, dropping some. The repertoire holds 150,000 to 200,000 clones, approximately 85% seen once, with approximately 7.6% in the top ten. From germline, CDR1 is SQVTM and CDR2 ANQGSEA. V dropped 4 bases and J dropped 8 bases, with 9 bases sitting between them. The CDR3 consists of 11 residues. In its sample, this clone was seen a few times. The sequencing sample was made of peripheral blood. The genes are TRBV29-1 and TRBJ2-1; D might be TRBD2 (6 bases). This TCR came from a woman between 55 and 75 years old with COVID-19, enrolled during active disease. CDR3 sequence (DNA): TGCAGCGTTGGACTAGACGATGAGCAGTTCTTC. Protein product: CSVGLDDEQFF.